This T cell receptor beta chain was captured in a study of T cells after yellow fever vaccination (dated by TCRdb to the late 2010s). For the study in its entirety: The SMART-Seq v4 Ultra Low Input RNA kit was used to prepare libraries from fractions with low cell numbers. To track T-cell clones before and after primary and booster YFV17D yellow fever vaccination, bulk TCR alpha and beta repertoires were sequenced longitudinally. Blood was collected at multiple timepoints before and after primary and secondary immunization, and bulk PBMC replicates and cell subsets were isolated. The cohort comprised two healthy male donors, one aged 18 to 30 and one aged 30 to 40 years. Broad study findings and their caveats: The secondary T-cell response was weaker than the primary response but faster, peaking on day 5 instead of day 15. Because abundant contaminating clonotypes from the bulk population could be contained in FACS-sorted repertoires, computational filtering was required. After the booster, most clones that had expanded after primary vaccination were detected again (approximately 95% of CD4 and around 88% of CD8), suggesting broad maintenance of memory. A small share of clonotypes occurred in both CD4 and CD8 compartments, likely arising from convergent recombination. Only two donors were included in the study, so the extent to which the findings can be generalized is limited.

Via the germline V gene (reference sequence), CDR1 is DFQATT and CDR2 SNEGSKA. The CDR3 sequence holds 14 residues, the cysteine and phenylalanine included. Only the CDR3 part of the read is kept: 42 bases, read in frame from the first base. The germline V and J ends show losses of 5 bases and 7 bases respectively, and no gene match explains 13 bases of the junction. This clonotype was counted only a few times. What this receptor recognizes is not known. It has no much larger one-base neighbor in the sample; base qualities were not kept. Sequencing relied on an Illumina NovaSeq 6000. TCR cDNA was made using 5'RACE template switching, a step that added a universal primer site and unique molecular identifiers. cDNA synthesis was primed from both the TCR alpha and TCR beta constant segments. Libraries were amplified in two PCR steps, with sample barcodes and sequencing adapters added in the second step. Sequencing of libraries was performed on Illumina HiSeq 2500 (2x100 bp) or NovaSeq (2x150 bp). The authors processed their data as follows. MIGEC was used to demultiplex reads and collapse the reads into UMI consensus sequences, and MiXCR was used for V(D)J alignment. Vaccine-responding clonotypes were defined with edgeR using replicate PBMC samples, requiring FDR below 0.01 and a log2 fold change above 5 up to day 15. Each bulk clonotype received a CD4 or CD8 identity based on whether the sequenced CD4 or CD8 repertoire contained that clonotype at higher abundance. TCRdb redid the processing of the public reads, applying fastp at Q25 and MiXCR, and retained in-frame beta chains. Each entry is one CDR3 protein sequence, shown with its most common DNA and genes. TCRdb, not the original authors, processed these V and J calls. This sample lists some 400,000 distinct CDR3 sequences; around 20% were detected once. The top ten hold roughly a sixth of the sample.

The treatment or condition label, as the study defines it: live attenuated yellow fever vaccine strain. At each blood-draw timepoint, two biological replicates of bulk PBMCs were obtained. PBMCs were isolated from peripheral blood using a standard Ficoll-Paque protocol. RNA was extracted with TriZol from bulk PBMCs, CD4 and CD8 fractions, and dextramer-positive and dextramer-negative fractions. Material: PBMCs, obtained before the yellow fever booster vaccination. This sequence uses TRBV20-1 and TRBJ2-5; 7 middle bases align to TRBD2. This TCR came from a man younger than 35 who received the YFV17D yellow fever vaccine. The CDR3 protein sequence reads: CSAFLADLGGTQYF. The nucleotides are TGCAGTGCTTTTCTAGCGGACCTCGGGGGGACCCAGTACTTC.